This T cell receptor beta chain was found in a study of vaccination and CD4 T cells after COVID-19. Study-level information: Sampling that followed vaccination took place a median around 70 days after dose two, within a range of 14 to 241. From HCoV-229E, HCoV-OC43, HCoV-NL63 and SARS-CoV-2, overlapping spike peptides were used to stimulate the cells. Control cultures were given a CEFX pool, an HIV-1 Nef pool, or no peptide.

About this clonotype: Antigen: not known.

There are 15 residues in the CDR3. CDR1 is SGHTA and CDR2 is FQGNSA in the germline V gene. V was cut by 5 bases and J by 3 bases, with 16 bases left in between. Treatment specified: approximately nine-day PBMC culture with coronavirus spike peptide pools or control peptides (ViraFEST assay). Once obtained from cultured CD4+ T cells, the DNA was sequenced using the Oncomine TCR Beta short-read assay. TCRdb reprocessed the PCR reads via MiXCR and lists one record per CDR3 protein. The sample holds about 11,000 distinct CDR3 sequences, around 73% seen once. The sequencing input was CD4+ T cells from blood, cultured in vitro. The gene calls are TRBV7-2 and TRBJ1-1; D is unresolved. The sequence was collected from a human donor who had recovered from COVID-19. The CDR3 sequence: CASSPYGRSYTEAFF. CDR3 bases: TGTGCCAGCAGCCCCTATGGGCGAAGTTACACTGAAGCTTTCTTT.